These 20 T cell receptor beta chains share one sample of origin, sequenced in a study of T cells after yellow fever vaccination. TCRdb recomputed calls from the 5' RACE reads with MiXCR, one row per CDR3 protein. The data contain around 610,000 distinct CDR3 sequences, about 13% of them seen just once; the ten biggest clones take up about an eighth. This specimen was PBMCs, taken on the day of the yellow fever booster vaccination. Receptors originate from a man aged 30-40 years who received the YFV17D yellow fever vaccine.

This clonotype was observed a handful of times. The V and J genes are TRBV24-1 and TRBJ2-3, with D perhaps matching TRBD1 or TRBD2 (6 bases each). This CDR3 contains 13 residues. Trimming stripped 7 bases from V and 1 base from J, with 8 bases between. Germline values: CDR1 KGHDR, CDR2 SFDVKD. CDR3 region: CATREGGTDTQYF. Here the CDR3 DNA reads TGTGCCACCAGGGAGGGGGGCACAGATACGCAGTATTTT.

V usage is TRBV19 and J usage is TRBJ2-3; tentatively, D is TRBD2 (6 bases). This CDR3 spans 14 amino acids. In germline, CDR1 is LNHDA, CDR2 SQIVND (reference sequence). V was shortened by 9 bases and J by 2 bases, with 15 bases between the two germline ends. CDR3 nucleotides: TGTGCCAGCGCTATGGCGGGGTCCACAGATACGCAGTATTTT. Its protein is CASAMAGSTDTQYF.

This clonotype was counted many times. The chain combines TRBV11-2 with TRBJ2-2; the D is unclear. CDR1 and CDR2 from the germline V gene are SGHAT and FQNNGV. Between the trimmed V and J ends, which lost 2 bases and 6 bases, there was a span of 4 bases. This CDR3 has 12 residues. The CDR3 coding sequence is TGTGCCAGCAGCTTAATTGCCGGGGAGCTGTTTTTT. Its protein is CASSLIAGELFF.

This clonotype was picked up many times. The rearrangement uses TRBV20-1 and TRBJ2-1; TRBD1 matches at 8 bases. The germline gives CDR1 DFQATT, CDR2 SNEGSKA (reference sequence). The CDR3 spans 13 residues. The CDR3 coding sequence is TGCGGATCGGACAGGGACGGATGGAATGAGCAGTTCTTC. Translation: CGSDRDGWNEQFF.

There are a few counts of this clonotype. J is TRBJ1-1 and V is TRBV29-1; D gene unclear. This CDR3 is 13 amino acids long. Germline CDR1 is SQVTM and CDR2 is ANQGSEA. V dropped 7 bases and J dropped 0 bases, with 12 bases sitting between them. The CDR3, as DNA: TGCAGCGCTGAGGAGAGGCTGAACACTGAAGCTTTCTTT. It codes for CSAEERLNTEAFF.

In this sample, this clonotype turned up many times. V is TRBV12-3 or TRBV12-4 and J is TRBJ2-2; no definite D call. The germline V and J ends were trimmed by 5 bases and 5 bases, with 6 bases remaining between them. The CDR3 has 12 amino acids. This CDR3 reads CASSQPTGELFF. The CDR3 region has the DNA TGTGCCAGCAGTCAACCGACCGGGGAGCTGTTTTTT.

This clonotype appeared a few times. The rearrangement uses TRBV6-2 or TRBV6-3 and TRBJ1-5, with no clear D. The CDR3 is made up of 14 amino acids. Germline V gene lookup returns CDR1 MNHEY and CDR2 SVGEGT. The V end was cut by 4 bases, the J end by 4 bases, with 11 bases between. DNA of the CDR3: TGTGCCAGCAGTTTAAGTTTCGGGAATCAGCCCCAGCATTTT. Translation: CASSLSFGNQPQHF.

The table lists this clonotype with a few counts. This chain uses TRBV5-1 with TRBJ2-2, with TRBD2 matching over 8 bases. Germline V gives CDR1 SGHRS, CDR2 YFSETQ. V lost 0 bases to trimming and J lost 3 bases; unmatched junction nucleotides: 1. The CDR3 is made up of 15 amino acids. This CDR3 is CASSLGTSHTGELFF. In nucleotides, the CDR3 is TGCGCCAGCAGCTTGGGGACTAGCCACACCGGGGAGCTGTTTTTT.

In its sample, this clonotype was seen a few times. This sequence joins TRBV28 and TRBJ2-1, with D possibly being TRBD2 (5 bases). The V and J ends lost 4 bases and 4 bases respectively, with 20 bases between them. The CDR3 spans 17 residues. Germline assignment: CDR1 MDHEN and CDR2 SYDVKM. CDR3 sequence: CASSSPLKARGYNEQFF. The CDR3 DNA is TGTGCCAGCAGTTCCCCCTTAAAGGCCAGAGGGTACAATGAGCAGTTCTTC.

This clonotype appeared a few times. This sequence joins TRBV19 and TRBJ2-2; 7 bases map to TRBD1. The V gene's germline CDR1 is LNHDA and CDR2 SQIVND (reference sequence). V shed 11 bases, J shed 7 bases, and the junction held 13 bases outside the gene matches. The CDR3 contains 14 residues. CDR3 coding DNA: TGTGCCGTATGGCCCAACAGGGGCCACGGGGAGCTGTTTTTT. It encodes CAVWPNRGHGELFF.

The chain has TRBV14 and TRBJ2-3; possible D gene TRBD2, 5 bases. Germline V gene lookup returns CDR1 SGHDN and CDR2 FVKESK. The CDR3 length is 17 residues. The V end was cut by 0 bases, the J end by 7 bases, with 20 bases between. The CDR3 coding sequence is TGTGCCAGCAGCCAAGATCTCGGCGATAGCGCCGGGAATACGCAGTATTTT. Translation: CASSQDLGDSAGNTQYF. Variable domain in full (rest from reference TRBV14 and TRBJ2-3): EAGVTQFPSHSVIEKGQTVTLRCDPISGHDNLYWYRRVMGKEIKFLLHFVKESKQDESGMPNNRFLAERTGGTYSTLKVQPAELEDSGVYFCASSQDLGDSAGNTQYFGPGTRLTVL.

This clonotype was observed many times. The V and J genes are TRBV20-1 and TRBJ2-1; weak D call: TRBD2 (5 bases). The CDR3 sequence is 11 residues long. The germline gives CDR1 DFQATT, CDR2 SNEGSKA (reference sequence). The V end was cut by 8 bases, the J end by 7 bases, with 12 bases between. Here the CDR3 reads CSSPRANEQFF. The CDR3 DNA follows: TGCAGTTCCCCGAGGGCGAATGAGCAGTTCTTC.

Only a few counts were recorded for this clonotype. The rearrangement links TRBV27 to TRBJ2-7, with D possibly being TRBD1 or TRBD2 (5 bases each). Looked up from germline, CDR1 is MNHEY and CDR2 is SMNVEV (reference sequence). V was trimmed by 6 bases and J by 6 bases, leaving 21 bases between them. This CDR3 region has 15 residues. In DNA, the CDR3 is TGTGCCAGCAGGTCCTCCGGGGCGGGCCTGGGCGAGCAGTACTTC. Amino acid sequence: CASRSSGAGLGEQYF.

This chain joins TRBV20-1 and TRBJ2-3; D is tentatively TRBD1 or TRBD2 (6 bases each). Germline loops: CDR1 DFQATT, CDR2 SNEGSKA (reference sequence). This CDR3 has 15 residues. V was clipped by 6 bases and J by 2 bases, with 18 bases between them. In DNA form, the CDR3 reads TGCAGTGCCGGGACTTCGGGGGCATTCACAGATACGCAGTATTTT. Residues: CSAGTSGAFTDTQYF.

This clonotype has only a few counts. The CDR3 DNA follows: TGTGCCAGCTCAATCAACCCCGGAGGTAACCGTGGCGAGCAGTACTTC. This sequence encodes CASSINPGGNRGEQYF. J is TRBJ2-7 and V is TRBV18; a possible D gene is TRBD2 (5 bases). V shed 5 bases and J shed 6 bases, with 23 bases lying between them. The V gene's germline CDR1 is KGHSH and CDR2 LQKENI. The CDR3 extends over 16 amino acids.

J is TRBJ2-7 and V is TRBV7-2; 8 nucleotides align to TRBD1. This CDR3 has 14 residues. Germline V gene lookup returns CDR1 SGHTA and CDR2 FQGNSA. V shed 5 bases, J shed 5 bases, and the junction held 8 bases outside the gene matches. The DNA for the CDR3 is TGTGCCAGCAGCAGAATAGGACAGGGCCACGAGCAGTACTTC. This codes for CASSRIGQGHEQYF.

The CDR3 region is CASSSADRGRDSASGANVLTF. For the CDR3, the DNA is TGTGCCAGCAGCTCCGCGGACAGGGGGCGCGATTCAGCGTCCGGGGCCAACGTCCTGACTTTC. V is TRBV4-2 and J is TRBJ2-6; 11 bases are shared with TRBD1. CDR3 length: 21 residues. J lost 4 bases, V lost 5 bases, and 19 bases had no gene match. From germline, CDR1 is LGHNA and CDR2 YNFKEQ.

The rearrangement joins TRBV30 to TRBJ2-1; 13 nucleotides line up with TRBD2. The germline V gene has CDR1 GTSNPN and CDR2 SVGIG (reference sequence). V shed 3 bases, J shed 9 bases, and the junction held 2 bases outside the gene matches. This CDR3 is built from 13 residues. Written as DNA, the CDR3 is TGTGCCTGGAGGACTAGCGGGAGGCCTGAGCAGTTCTTC. Protein: CAWRTSGRPEQFF.

This clonotype was counted many times. The chain joins TRBV18 to TRBJ2-1, with D perhaps assigned TRBD1 or TRBD2 (5 bases each). Germline loops: CDR1 KGHSH, CDR2 LQKENI. The CDR3 is 14 residues long. Trimming removed 3 bases from V and 6 bases from J, with 12 bases in between. The DNA for the CDR3 is TGTGCCAGCTCACCCGTGGGGGTTTTCAATGAGCAGTTCTTC. This sequence encodes CASSPVGVFNEQFF.

The chain uses TRBV20-1 and TRBJ2-3; TRBD1 matches at 8 bases. The CDR3 covers 15 residues. The V gene's germline CDR1 is DFQATT and CDR2 SNEGSKA (reference sequence). The ends lost 3 bases at V and 0 bases at J; junction bases unmatched: 5. The chain's CDR3 is CSASPGGGSTDTQYF. The CDR3 nucleotides are TGCAGTGCTAGCCCAGGGGGCGGAAGCACAGATACGCAGTATTTT.